The 20 T cell receptor beta chains listed next were all sequenced from one sample in a study of blood T cell repertoires in COVID-19. The assay was immunoSEQ multiplex PCR, and TCRdb's table has in-frame clones only and misses some. The sample holds 100,000 to 150,000 clones; 82% are singletons and the top ten take roughly an eighth. The source material was peripheral blood. The receptors here all came from a human donor in a cohort sampled during active COVID-19.

This chain connects TRBV4-3 to TRBJ1-6, with TRBD1 as a possible D gene (5 bases). The V gene's germline CDR1 is LGHNA and CDR2 YSLEER. There are 14 residues in the CDR3. V was cut by 0 bases and J by 12 bases, with 12 bases left in between. The CDR3 DNA follows: TGCGCCAGCAGCCAAGATAGCGCGGGGGTACCCCTCCACTTT. As protein: CASSQDSAGVPLHF.

The rearrangement joins TRBV5-4 to TRBJ2-3, with 8 bases fitting TRBD2. CDR3 length: 18 amino acids. Losses at the gene ends were 9 bases for V and 7 bases for J; bases not matched to a gene: 25. The germline V gene has CDR1 SGHNT and CDR2 YYREEE (reference sequence). The CDR3 protein is CATRTRWDGGGLKNTQYF. The CDR3 bases are TGTGCCACCAGAACAAGGTGGGACGGGGGGGGTCTCAAGAATACGCAGTATTTT. The variable domain in full, with the rest retrieved from reference TRBV5-4 and TRBJ2-3, is ETGVTQSPTHLIKTRGQQVTLRCSSQSGHNTVSWYQQALGQGPQFIFQYYREEENGRGNFPPRFSGLQFPNYSSELNVNALELDDSALYLCATRTRWDGGGLKNTQYFGPGTRLTVL.

The V call is TRBV3-1 (or the pseudogene TRBV3-2), the J call TRBJ1-1; 8 nucleotides match TRBD1. The CDR3 consists of 16 residues. Germline CDR1 and CDR2: LGHDT and YNNKEL (reference sequence). Trimming took 0 bases from V and 3 from J; bases not matched to a gene: 6. CDR3 protein: CASSQEDRAIYTEAFF. CDR3 DNA sequence: TGTGCCAGCAGCCAAGAGGACAGGGCGATTTACACTGAAGCTTTCTTT.

The rearrangement uses TRBV7-2 and TRBJ1-6; D is unresolved. The CDR3 consists of 16 residues. Per the germline V gene, CDR1 is SGHTA and CDR2 is FQGNSA. Trimming left V 7 bases short and J 5 bases short, with 18 bases between. This chain's CDR3 is CASNRHALFNNSPLHF. As DNA, the CDR3 is TGTGCCAGCAACCGACACGCCCTTTTTAATAATTCACCCCTCCACTTT.

The chain combines TRBV10-3 with TRBJ1-1; 7 bases fit TRBD1. Unmatched junction bases numbered 11, after V lost 4 bases and J lost 6 bases. Germline values: CDR1 ENHRY, CDR2 SYGVKD. This CDR3 contains 15 residues. As DNA, the CDR3 is TGTGCCATCAGTGGTCACAGGGGCGTGAGCGCTGAAGCTTTCTTT. This gives the protein CAISGHRGVSAEAFF.

This sequence joins TRBV13 and TRBJ1-6, with D perhaps matching TRBD1 (5 bases). Germline V gene lookup returns CDR1 PRHDT and CDR2 FYEKMQ (reference sequence). Trimming removed 3 bases from V and 0 bases from J, with 12 bases in between. This CDR3 spans 17 amino acids. The CDR3 coding sequence is TGTGCCAGCAGCTTTAAAAAGACAGCCTCCTATAATTCACCCCTCCACTTT. This codes for CASSFKKTASYNSPLHF.

This clone came up once. The gene calls are TRBV5-1 and TRBJ2-1; a weak D match, TRBD1 (6 bases). The V and J ends lost 0 bases and 7 bases respectively, with 14 bases between them. This CDR3 spans 15 amino acids. Germline V lookup: CDR1 SGHRS, CDR2 YFSETQ. CDR3 nucleotide sequence: TGCGCCAGCAGCTTGGAAGGGGGAGCAGGTAATGAGCAGTTCTTC. Translation: CASSLEGGAGNEQFF.

This chain joins TRBV7-2 and TRBJ1-5; D is unclear. Trimming stripped 1 base from V and 5 bases from J, with 15 bases between. Germline V lookup: CDR1 SGHTA, CDR2 FQGNSA. The CDR3 has 16 amino acids. CDR3 region: CASSLVLGRTDQPQHF. CDR3 coding DNA: TGTGCCAGCAGCTTAGTCTTGGGGAGGACGGATCAGCCCCAGCATTTT.

The chain combines TRBV2 with TRBJ2-1, with D possibly being TRBD2 (6 bases). The CDR3 length is 15 residues. Germline V CDR1 and CDR2: SNHLY, FYNNEI. V lost 6 bases and J 0 bases, leaving 12 bases between the germline ends. CDR3 sequence (DNA): TGTGCCAGCAGGAGGGACTTCGCCTCCTACAATGAGCAGTTCTTC. This codes for CASRRDFASYNEQFF.

The chain combines TRBV7-2 with TRBJ2-3; TRBD2 is a possible D gene (5 bases). The germline V gene has CDR1 SGHTA and CDR2 FQGNSA. There are 14 residues in the CDR3. Trimming shortened V by 5 bases and J by 0 bases, and 9 bases separated the two germline ends. CDR3 residues: CASSPGISTDTQYF. CDR3 in DNA: TGTGCCAGCAGCCCGGGGATTAGCACAGATACGCAGTATTTT.

This clone was seen a few times. This chain uses TRBV7-6 with TRBJ1-5, with a weak D call TRBD1 (5 bases). The germline gives CDR1 SGHVS, CDR2 FNYEAQ. V shed 1 base and J shed 2 bases, with 12 bases lying between them. CDR3 length: 16 amino acids. The CDR3 DNA reads as TGTGCCAGCAGCTTAGGGCAGGGTGGGGGCAATCAGCCCCAGCATTTT. Translated, it gives CASSLGQGGGNQPQHF.

The chain links TRBV7-8 to TRBJ2-3; TRBD1 aligns across 11 bases. Trimming at V came to 5 bases and at J to 3 bases, leaving 7 bases not matched to a gene. The CDR3 covers 16 residues. CDR1 is SGHVS, CDR2 FQNEAQ, per germline. The CDR3, as DNA: TGTGCCAGCAGCCAAACCGGGACAGGGGGGACAGATACGCAGTATTTT. It is translated as CASSQTGTGGTDTQYF.

J is TRBJ2-5 and V is TRBV7-2; 12 positions match TRBD2. The CDR3 runs 17 residues. Germline V CDR1 and CDR2: SGHTA, FQGNSA. The V gene end was trimmed by 4 bases and the J gene end by 1 base; junction bases not matched to a gene: 7. CDR3 nucleotide sequence: TGTGCCAGCAGCTGGCCGACTAGCGGGGGCCGCCAAGAGACCCAGTACTTC. Encoded protein: CASSWPTSGGRQETQYF.

The rearrangement links TRBV9 to TRBJ2-7, with 8 bases lining up with TRBD2. V lost 0 bases to trimming and J lost 3 bases; unmatched junction nucleotides: 2. The CDR3 sequence is 14 residues long. The germline gives CDR1 SGDLS, CDR2 YYNGEE. Here the CDR3 reads CASSVAGGVYEQYF. As DNA, the CDR3 is TGTGCCAGCAGCGTAGCCGGGGGGGTCTACGAGCAGTACTTC.

The rearrangement joins TRBV3-1 (or the pseudogene TRBV3-2) to TRBJ1-6, with D possibly being TRBD1 (5 bases). This CDR3 spans 14 amino acids. Germline V CDR1 and CDR2: LGHDT, YNNKEL (reference sequence). Trimming left V 1 base short and J 7 bases short, with 8 bases between. DNA of the CDR3: TGTGCCAGCAGCCAAGCAACAGGCAATTCACCCCTCCACTTT. Its protein is CASSQATGNSPLHF.

The rearrangement joins TRBV5-3 to TRBJ1-5, with TRBD1 matching 7 bases. Being an ORF, TRBV5-3 has a function that is uncertain. This CDR3 is 15 amino acids long. The trim removed 3 bases at V and 4 bases at J, leaving 7 bases unmatched. In DNA, the CDR3 is TGTGCCAGAAGCTCCGGACAGGAAGGGAATCAGCCCCAGCATTTT. The encoded protein is CARSSGQEGNQPQHF.

The V and J genes are TRBV20-1 and TRBJ1-2; 8 nucleotides agree with TRBD1. Germline CDR1 and CDR2: DFQATT and SNEGSKA (reference sequence). CDR3 size: 14 residues. V gave up 3 bases and J gave up 2 bases; unmatched junction bases: 5. The CDR3 nucleotides read TGCAGTGCTAGTCGGACAGGGATAAACTATGGCTACACCTTC. Residues: CSASRTGINYGYTF.

The CDR3 DNA sequence: TGTGCCAGCAGTGACGGAGGACAGCCCTACAATGAGCAGTTCTTC. It specifies CASSDGGQPYNEQFF. V gene TRBV6-4 combines with J gene TRBJ2-1; the D gene is possibly TRBD1 (6 bases). The CDR3 length is 15 residues. V was clipped by 2 bases and J by 2 bases, with 10 bases between them. CDR1 is MRHNA, CDR2 SNTAGT, per germline.

DNA for the CDR3: TGTGCCAGCACGGCTAGCGGGGTTCAAGAGACCCAGTACTTC. Its protein product is CASTASGVQETQYF. This chain joins TRBV6-5 and TRBJ2-5; 9 bases fit TRBD2. CDR3 length: 14 amino acids. J gave up 2 bases and V 7 bases, and 5 bases lay outside the gene matches. Germline values: CDR1 MNHEY, CDR2 SVGAGI.

The V and J genes are TRBV21-1 and TRBJ2-1; the D call in the table, TRBD2, was not verified against the DNA. TRBV21-1 represents a pseudogene. The CDR3 has 16 amino acids. The CDR3 loop is CASSISFEDSYNEQFF. In DNA form, the CDR3 reads TGTGCCAGCAGCATATCCTTCGAGGACTCCTACAATGAGCAGTTCTTC.